This is a list of T cell receptor beta chains from one sample in a study of blood T cell repertoires in COVID-19. The data were produced by immunoSEQ multiplex PCR, yet TCRdb's version contains in-frame clones alone and is incomplete. The sample gives roughly 350,000 clones, approximately 90% of which show up once; 3% to 4% is in the top ten. Sequencing input: peripheral blood. These TCRs come from a woman aged 45-65 years with active or convalescent COVID-19. Each CDR3 is given without its conserved first and last residue. Each record gives: J gene, clone size, CDR3 length, V gene, CDR3 protein. Clone size is not always given. Where it is, it says once, few, many or a class for expanded clones.

j_gene: TRBJ2-1; abundance: .; len: 15; v_gene: TRBV7-8; CDR3aa: ASSLVGLAGGGNEQF
j_gene: TRBJ2-7; abundance: .; len: 10; v_gene: TRBV5-1; CDR3aa: ASSWTGGEQY
j_gene: TRBJ2-5; abundance: .; len: 14; v_gene: TRBV3-1/TRBV3-2; CDR3aa: ASSQVSARLEETQY
j_gene: TRBJ2-7; abundance: once; len: 13; v_gene: TRBV28; CDR3aa: ASSLRAGVGGEQY
j_gene: TRBJ1-3; abundance: .; len: 12; v_gene: TRBV18; CDR3aa: ASRDSRKGNTIY
j_gene: TRBJ1-1; abundance: .; len: 13; v_gene: TRBV7-2; CDR3aa: ASSLAWAANTEAF
j_gene: TRBJ1-1; abundance: .; len: 9; v_gene: TRBV30; CDR3aa: AATGDTEAF
j_gene: TRBJ2-7; abundance: .; len: 11; v_gene: TRBV3-1/TRBV3-2; CDR3aa: ASSQESGPEQY
j_gene: TRBJ1-4; abundance: .; len: 12; v_gene: TRBV19; CDR3aa: ASRVREANEKLF
j_gene: TRBJ2-2; abundance: .; len: 12; v_gene: TRBV6-4; CDR3aa: ATRQDSNTGELF
j_gene: TRBJ1-3; abundance: .; len: 16; v_gene: TRBV4-3; CDR3aa: ASSQDGSGGSSGNTIY
j_gene: TRBJ2-7; abundance: once; len: 10; v_gene: TRBV10-3; CDR3aa: ATQGKGTEQY
j_gene: TRBJ2-1; abundance: .; len: 13; v_gene: TRBV11-2; CDR3aa: ASSPISGAYNEQF
j_gene: TRBJ1-4; abundance: .; len: 13; v_gene: TRBV11-2; CDR3aa: ASSLEGSGIEKLF
j_gene: TRBJ1-4; abundance: once; len: 12; v_gene: TRBV7-2; CDR3aa: ASSSGGINEKLF
j_gene: TRBJ1-2; abundance: .; len: 12; v_gene: TRBV28; CDR3aa: ASSPDRAGSGYT
j_gene: TRBJ2-3; abundance: .; len: 15; v_gene: TRBV7-3; CDR3aa: ASSVVRTGADTDTQY
j_gene: TRBJ2-7; abundance: .; len: 13; v_gene: TRBV7-9; CDR3aa: ASSSTGGLIYEQY
j_gene: TRBJ2-7; abundance: .; len: 13; v_gene: TRBV3-1/TRBV3-2; CDR3aa: ASSQYSGVPGEQY
j_gene: TRBJ2-2; abundance: .; len: 15; v_gene: TRBV24-1; CDR3aa: ATSDLGTGDETGELF
j_gene: TRBJ2-7; abundance: .; len: 12; v_gene: TRBV11-1; CDR3aa: ASSPTSGGGEQY
j_gene: TRBJ1-4; abundance: .; len: 13; v_gene: TRBV6-6; CDR3aa: ASSYSGTGVGKLF